Listed here is a single T cell receptor (beta chain). RNA, at roughly 0.45 to 1 ug, was reverse transcribed with random hexamers. One entry per CDR3 protein results from TCRdb running MiXCR on the immunoSEQ multiplex PCR reads. The sample contains under 200,000 distinct CDR3 sequences, around 94% of which appear only once. The germline V and J ends were trimmed by 5 bases and 0 bases, with 7 bases remaining between them. CDR1 is LGHDT and CDR2 is YNNKEL in the germline V gene (reference sequence). The CDR3 contains 14 residues. This sample is part of a study of CD8 T cells in Susac syndrome. Study at large: Susac syndrome patients were untreated, on corticosteroids with some adding intravenous immunoglobulin, or on intravenous immunoglobulin only.

J is TRBJ2-2 and V is TRBV3-1; no clear D gene. The sequenced material came from CD4+ T cells from PBMCs. This TCR was sampled from a human donor with Susac syndrome. Written as DNA, the CDR3 is TGTGCCAGCAGCTCGTTTTCGAACACCGGGGAGCTGTTTTTT. Translation gives CASSSFSNTGELFF.